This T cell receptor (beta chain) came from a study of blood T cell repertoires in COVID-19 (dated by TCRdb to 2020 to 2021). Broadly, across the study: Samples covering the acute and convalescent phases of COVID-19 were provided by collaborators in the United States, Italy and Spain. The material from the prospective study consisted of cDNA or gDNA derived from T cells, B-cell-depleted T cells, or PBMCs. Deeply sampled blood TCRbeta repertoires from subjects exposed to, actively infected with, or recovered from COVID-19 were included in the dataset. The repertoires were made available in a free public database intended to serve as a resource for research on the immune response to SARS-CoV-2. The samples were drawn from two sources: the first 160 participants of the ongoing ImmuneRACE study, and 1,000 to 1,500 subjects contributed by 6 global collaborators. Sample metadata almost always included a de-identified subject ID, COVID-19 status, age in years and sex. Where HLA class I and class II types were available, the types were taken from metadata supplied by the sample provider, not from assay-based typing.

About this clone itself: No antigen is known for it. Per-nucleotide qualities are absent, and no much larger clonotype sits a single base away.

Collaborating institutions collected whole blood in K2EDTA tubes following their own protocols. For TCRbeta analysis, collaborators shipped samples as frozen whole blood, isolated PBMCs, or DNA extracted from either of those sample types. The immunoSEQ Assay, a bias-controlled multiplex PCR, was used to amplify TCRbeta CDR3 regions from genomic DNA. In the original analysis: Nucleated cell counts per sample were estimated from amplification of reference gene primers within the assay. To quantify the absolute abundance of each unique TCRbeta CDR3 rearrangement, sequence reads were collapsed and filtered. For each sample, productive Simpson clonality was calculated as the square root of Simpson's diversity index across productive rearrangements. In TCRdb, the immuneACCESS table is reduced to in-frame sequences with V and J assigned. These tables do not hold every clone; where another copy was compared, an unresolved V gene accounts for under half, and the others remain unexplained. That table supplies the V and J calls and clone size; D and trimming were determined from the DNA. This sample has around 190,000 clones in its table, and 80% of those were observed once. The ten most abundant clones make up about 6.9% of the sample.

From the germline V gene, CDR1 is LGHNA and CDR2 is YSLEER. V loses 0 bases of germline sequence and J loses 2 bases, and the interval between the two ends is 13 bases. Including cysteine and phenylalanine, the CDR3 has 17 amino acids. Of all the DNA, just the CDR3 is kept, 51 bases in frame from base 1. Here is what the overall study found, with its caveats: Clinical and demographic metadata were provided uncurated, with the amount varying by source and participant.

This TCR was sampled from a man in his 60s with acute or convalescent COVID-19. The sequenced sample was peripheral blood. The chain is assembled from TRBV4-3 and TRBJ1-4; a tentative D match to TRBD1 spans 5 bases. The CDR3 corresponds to CASSQDRGGLTNEKLFF. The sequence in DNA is TGCGCCAGCAGCCAAGATCGGGGGGGGTTGACTAATGAAAAACTGTTTTTT.